This T cell receptor (beta chain) was retrieved from a study of shared clonotypes between healthy human individuals. V was pared by 4 bases and J by 6 bases, with 11 bases between. Germline CDR1 SGHRS, CDR2 YFSETQ. The CDR3 length is 13 residues. On this clone itself: Its target is not known.

Profiling relied on immunoSEQ multiplex PCR, and the TCRdb table lists in-frame clones only, not all of them. The sample yields around 1.6 million clones, around 98% seen once. Study-level results: Clonotypes shared by all four donors outscored non-shared clonotypes in generation probability.

The receptor's source is a man aged 25 to 45 in good health. Sequenced input: naive CD4+ T cells sorted from blood. Subset defined: CD45RA+ positively selected. The chain uses TRBV5-1 and TRBJ2-1; D remains ambiguous. The CDR3 loop reads CASSLGPINEQFF. As DNA, the CDR3 is TGCGCCAGCAGCCTCGGACCGATCAATGAGCAGTTCTTC.